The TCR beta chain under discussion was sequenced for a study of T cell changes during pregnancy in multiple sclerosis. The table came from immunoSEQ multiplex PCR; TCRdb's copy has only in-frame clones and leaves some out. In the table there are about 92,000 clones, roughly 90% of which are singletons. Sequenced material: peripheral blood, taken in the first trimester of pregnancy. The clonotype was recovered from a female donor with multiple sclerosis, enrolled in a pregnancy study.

CDR3: CASSRTGGRETEAFF. In DNA form, the CDR3 reads TGTGCCAGCAGTAGAACAGGGGGCCGTGAAACTGAAGCTTTCTTT. This rearrangement joins TRBV27 to TRBJ1-1; 9 bases map to TRBD1. This CDR3 has 15 residues. Losses at the gene ends were 5 bases for V and 5 bases for J; bases not matched to a gene: 9. Germline CDR1 and CDR2: MNHEY and SMNVEV (reference sequence).